This T cell receptor (beta chain) was sequenced in a study of T-cell memory formation after mild COVID-19. Study-level results: Cross-reactive memory seemingly joined, as some responding clones were found in pre-infection memory. Later expanders leaned CD4+, whereas clones that contracted between day 15 and 85 were balanced CD4/CD8.

From 5'RACE with constant-segment primers came TCR alpha and TCR beta cDNA libraries that carried sample barcodes and UMIs. TCRdb re-analysed the 5' RACE reads in MiXCR, keeping a single row per CDR3 protein. The sample has 560,000 or so distinct CDR3 sequences, around 16% seen once. With respect to this clonotype: Its target is unknown.

This TCR was sampled from an adult woman who had mild COVID-19 (a few samples of this study predate the infection). Cell type and time point are not known. The sample was PBMCs or a T cell subset sorted from them (not recorded which).

The CDR3 protein is CASSSLRGRGTEAFF. CDR3 nucleotide sequence: TGTGCCAGCAGTTCGCTACGGGGCCGAGGGACTGAAGCTTTCTTT. The J gene is TRBJ1-1, the V gene TRBV12-3 or TRBV12-4; D is perhaps TRBD1 (5 bases). There are 15 residues in the CDR3. The germline V and J ends were trimmed by 4 bases and 5 bases, with 17 bases remaining between them.